This is a list of T cell receptor beta chains from one sample in a study of T cell changes during pregnancy in multiple sclerosis. Sequencing was performed with immunoSEQ multiplex PCR; in TCRdb, only in-frame clones are kept and a portion is missing. The repertoire holds 25,000 to 30,000 clones, around 94% seen once, with around 0.71% in the top ten. The sequencing here drew on CD4+ T cells from peripheral blood mononuclear cells, taken in the first trimester of pregnancy. The receptor source for this set is a female donor with multiple sclerosis, enrolled in a pregnancy study. CDR3s leave out the opening cysteine and the closing phenylalanine or tryptophan. A D gene is named only where the DNA matches it firmly.

d_call	v_call	j_call	cdr3_aa
TRBD1	TRBV10-2	TRBJ1-4	ATCRDRGEKLF
TRBD2	TRBV9	TRBJ2-5	ASSVGGGGAGETQY
NA	TRBV30	TRBJ1-4	AWSVGGGNEKLF
TRBD1	TRBV15	TRBJ1-5	ATSRSPGQGQPQH
NA	TRBV27	TRBJ1-1	ASSARGTEAF
TRBD2	TRBV27	TRBJ2-7	ASSSGLAASQY
TRBD2	TRBV7-2	TRBJ2-3	ASSLSGRPTDTQY
TRBD2	TRBV4-2	TRBJ2-3	ASSQVGSGANGSAGGPDTQY
NA	TRBV7-9	TRBJ1-1	ASSLMGAETEAF
TRBD1	TRBV19	TRBJ1-5	ASRDREVQPQH
NA	TRBV28	TRBJ2-7	ASSFEQNEQY
NA	TRBV10-3	TRBJ1-1	ASGTSASTEAF
NA	TRBV7-2	TRBJ2-7	ASSLGHGAYEQY